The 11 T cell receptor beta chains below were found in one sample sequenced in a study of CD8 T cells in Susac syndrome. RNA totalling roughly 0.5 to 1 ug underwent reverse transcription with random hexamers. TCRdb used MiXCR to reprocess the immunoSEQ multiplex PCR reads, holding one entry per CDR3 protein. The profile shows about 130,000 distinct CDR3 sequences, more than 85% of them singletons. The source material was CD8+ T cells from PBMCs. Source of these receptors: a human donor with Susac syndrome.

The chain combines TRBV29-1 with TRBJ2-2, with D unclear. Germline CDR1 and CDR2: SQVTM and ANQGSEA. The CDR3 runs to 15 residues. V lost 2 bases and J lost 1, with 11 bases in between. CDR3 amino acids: CSVEPGQQNTGELFF. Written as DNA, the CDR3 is TGCAGCGTTGAACCTGGGCAGCAGAACACCGGGGAGCTGTTTTTT.

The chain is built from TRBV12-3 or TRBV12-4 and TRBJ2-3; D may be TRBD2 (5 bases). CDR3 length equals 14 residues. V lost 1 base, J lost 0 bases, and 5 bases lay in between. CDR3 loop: CASSLGGSTDTQYF. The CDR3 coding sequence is TGTGCCAGCAGTTTAGGCGGGAGCACAGATACGCAGTATTTT.

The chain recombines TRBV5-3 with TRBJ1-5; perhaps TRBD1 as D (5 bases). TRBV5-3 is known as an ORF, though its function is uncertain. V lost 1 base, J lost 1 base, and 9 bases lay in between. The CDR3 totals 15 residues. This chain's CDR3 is CARSLTRASNQPQHF. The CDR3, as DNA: TGTGCCAGAAGCTTGACCAGGGCAAGCAATCAGCCCCAGCATTTT.

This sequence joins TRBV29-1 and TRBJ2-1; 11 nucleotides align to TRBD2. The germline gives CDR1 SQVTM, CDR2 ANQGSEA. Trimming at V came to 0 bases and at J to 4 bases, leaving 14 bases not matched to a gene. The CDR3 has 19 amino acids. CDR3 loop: CSVEDWVAGGPNLYNEQFF. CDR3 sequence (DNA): TGCAGCGTTGAAGATTGGGTAGCGGGAGGGCCGAATTTGTACAATGAGCAGTTCTTC.

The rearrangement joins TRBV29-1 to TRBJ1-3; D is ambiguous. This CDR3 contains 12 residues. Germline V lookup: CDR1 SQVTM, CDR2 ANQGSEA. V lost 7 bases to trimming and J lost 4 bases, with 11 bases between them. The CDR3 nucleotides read TGCAGCGGACGGACGGGAGGAAACACCATATATTTT. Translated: CSGRTGGNTIYF.

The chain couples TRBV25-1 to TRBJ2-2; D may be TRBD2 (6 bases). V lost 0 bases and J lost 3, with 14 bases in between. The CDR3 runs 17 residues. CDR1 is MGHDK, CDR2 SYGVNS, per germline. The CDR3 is CASSEYYLGGDTGELFF. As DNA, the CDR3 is TGTGCCAGCAGTGAATATTACCTTGGCGGGGACACCGGGGAGCTGTTTTTT.

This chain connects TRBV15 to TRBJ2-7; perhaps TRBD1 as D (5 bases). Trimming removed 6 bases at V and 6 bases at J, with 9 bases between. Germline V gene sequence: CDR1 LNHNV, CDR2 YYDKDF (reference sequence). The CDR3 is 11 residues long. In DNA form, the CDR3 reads TGTGCCACCAGTAAGGGGCTCGAGCAGTACTTC. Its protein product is CATSKGLEQYF.

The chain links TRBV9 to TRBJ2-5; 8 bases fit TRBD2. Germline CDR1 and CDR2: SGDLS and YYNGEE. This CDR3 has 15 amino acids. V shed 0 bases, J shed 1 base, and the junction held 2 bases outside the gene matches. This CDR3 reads CASSVDGRAQETQYF. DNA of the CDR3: TGTGCCAGCAGCGTAGACGGGAGGGCCCAAGAGACCCAGTACTTC.

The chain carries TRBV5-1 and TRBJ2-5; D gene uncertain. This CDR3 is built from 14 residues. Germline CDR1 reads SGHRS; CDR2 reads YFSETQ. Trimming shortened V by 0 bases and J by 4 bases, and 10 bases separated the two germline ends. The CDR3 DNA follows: TGCGCCAGCAGCTTGGAAGGTTGGGCAGAGACCCAGTACTTC. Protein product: CASSLEGWAETQYF.

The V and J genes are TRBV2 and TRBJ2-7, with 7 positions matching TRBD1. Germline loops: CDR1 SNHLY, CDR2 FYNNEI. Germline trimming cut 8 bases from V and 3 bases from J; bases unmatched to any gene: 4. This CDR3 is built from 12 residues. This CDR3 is CASGGQSYEQYF. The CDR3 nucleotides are TGTGCCAGCGGGGGACAGAGCTACGAGCAGTACTTC. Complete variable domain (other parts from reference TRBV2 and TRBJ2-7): EPEVTQTPSHQVTQMGQEVILRCVPISNHLYFYWYRQILGQKVEFLVSFYNNEISEKSEIFDDQFSVERPDGSNFTLKIRSTKLEDSAMYFCASGGQSYEQYFGPGTRLTVT.

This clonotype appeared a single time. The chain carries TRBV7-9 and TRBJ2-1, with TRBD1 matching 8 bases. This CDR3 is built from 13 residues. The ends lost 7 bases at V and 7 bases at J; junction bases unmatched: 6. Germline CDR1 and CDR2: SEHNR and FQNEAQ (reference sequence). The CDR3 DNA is TGTGCCAGCAACCAGGGGGCCGGTAATGAGCAGTTCTTC. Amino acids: CASNQGAGNEQFF. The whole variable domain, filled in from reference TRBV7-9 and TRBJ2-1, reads DTGVSQNPRHKITKRGQNVTFRCDPISEHNRLYWYRQTLGQGPEFLTYFQNEAQLEKSRLLSDRFSAERPKGSFSTLEIQRTEQGDSAMYLCASNQGAGNEQFFGPGTRLTVL.